One and the same sample provided the 27 T cell receptor beta chains below, sequenced in a study of beta chain features in type 1 diabetes. Expressed TCRB transcripts got sequenced, as all isolated RNA was reverse transcribed. Repertoires were generated with immunoSEQ multiplex PCR, while TCRdb's copy carries only in-frame clones and drops some. The table lists about 320,000 clones, roughly 15% of them singletons. Sequenced input: central memory CD4+ T cells from blood. All receptors derive from a young man in good health.

The genes are TRBV28 and TRBJ2-7, with 9 bases fitting TRBD1. The ends lost 5 bases at V and 3 bases at J; junction bases unmatched: 14. The CDR3 has 17 residues. The germline V gene encodes CDR1 MDHEN and CDR2 SYDVKM. CDR3 residues: CASSPSGPGTGIYEQYF. CDR3 coding DNA: TGTGCCAGCAGTCCCTCCGGGCCAGGGACAGGGATCTACGAGCAGTACTTC.

The V and J genes are TRBV6-1 and TRBJ2-1; D call uncertain. The germline V gene encodes CDR1 MNHNS and CDR2 SASEGT. V was clipped by 7 bases and J by 6 bases, with 10 bases between them. CDR3 size: 12 residues. CDR3 in DNA: TGTGCCAGCACTCGAATAGTCAATGAGCAGTTCTTC. As protein: CASTRIVNEQFF.

This chain connects TRBV5-6 to TRBJ1-2; D possibly corresponds to TRBD1 (5 bases). Looked up from germline, CDR1 is SGHDT and CDR2 is YYEEEE. CDR3 length equals 15 residues. V was shortened by 4 bases and J by 7 bases, with 20 bases between the two germline ends. CDR3 bases: TGTGCCAGCAGCCCAAACTCCCTGGGGACCGGTGGCTACACCTTC. This encodes CASSPNSLGTGGYTF.

The chain recombines TRBV15 with TRBJ2-3; 14 bases match TRBD2. CDR1 and CDR2 from the germline V gene are LNHNV and YYDKDF (reference sequence). The CDR3 contains 16 residues. Unmatched junction bases numbered 7, after V lost 8 bases and J lost 3 bases. Here the CDR3 DNA reads TGTGCCACCTCATCCAGGACTAGCGGGGGGACAGATACGCAGTATTTT. It yields the protein CATSSRTSGGTDTQYF.

The chain is built from TRBV4-3 and TRBJ2-7; 10 bases are a match to TRBD2. The germline V gene encodes CDR1 LGHNA and CDR2 YSLEER. Trimming removed 4 bases from V and 3 bases from J; junction bases left unmatched: 6. This CDR3 contains 15 residues. The CDR3 spells CASSLLAGDVYEQYF. The CDR3 nucleotides are TGCGCCAGCAGCCTGCTAGCGGGGGACGTCTACGAGCAGTACTTC.

The V call is TRBV21-1, the J call TRBJ2-7; the D call TRBD2 from the table was never checked on the DNA. TRBV21-1 is given as a pseudogene. The CDR3 has 17 residues. CDR3 residues: CASSTIMGLAVIYEQYV. The CDR3 bases are TGTGCCAGCAGCACCATCATGGGACTAGCAGTTATTTACGAGCAGTACGTC.

The chain combines TRBV6-1 with TRBJ2-1, with D tentatively TRBD1 or TRBD2 (5 bases each). V was clipped by 7 bases and J by 6 bases, with 10 bases between them. The CDR3 has 12 amino acids. Germline CDR1 reads MNHNS; CDR2 reads SASEGT. CDR3: CASKGSSNEQFF. CDR3 nucleotides: TGTGCCAGCAAGGGGAGTTCCAATGAGCAGTTCTTC.

This clone was counted only a few times. The V call is TRBV9, the J call TRBJ2-2, with a weak D call TRBD2 (5 bases). The ends were cut back, 3 bases at V and 8 bases at J, with 17 bases in the middle. In germline, CDR1 is SGDLS, CDR2 YYNGEE. This CDR3 has 15 residues. The chain's CDR3 is CASSADYPGRGELFF. The CDR3 DNA is TGTGCCAGCAGCGCAGACTACCCGGGCCGGGGGGAGCTGTTTTTT.

This clone appeared a few times. The chain uses TRBV7-2 and TRBJ1-1; D unclear. Trimming stripped 6 bases from V and 4 bases from J, with 12 bases between. Germline loops: CDR1 SGHTA, CDR2 FQGNSA. The CDR3 is made up of 13 amino acids. This CDR3 is CASRSNWGTEAFF. CDR3 nucleotides: TGTGCCAGCAGATCCAATTGGGGCACTGAAGCTTTCTTT. Variable domain in full (rest from reference TRBV7-2 and TRBJ1-1): GAGVSQSPSNKVTEKGKDVELRCDPISGHTALYWYRQSLGQGLEFLIYFQGNSAPDKSGLPSDRFSAERTGGSVSTLTIQRTQQEDSAVYLCASRSNWGTEAFFGQGTRLTVV.

There are a few counts of this clone. V and J are TRBV7-2 and TRBJ2-1; tentative D call: TRBD2 (5 bases). Per the germline V gene, CDR1 is SGHTA and CDR2 is FQGNSA. The CDR3 runs to 16 residues. Trimming took off 1 base at V and 12 bases at J, with 22 bases between the two ends. CDR3 nucleotides: TGTGCCAGCAGCTTAGGGGCCGACGGGGTCATTTACGCGCAGTTCTTC. Amino acids: CASSLGADGVIYAQFF. Based on the CDR3 plus reference TRBV7-2 and TRBJ2-1, the full variable domain is GAGVSQSPSNKVTEKGKDVELRCDPISGHTALYWYRQSLGQGLEFLIYFQGNSAPDKSGLPSDRFSAERTGGSVSTLTIQRTQQEDSAVYLCASSLGADGVIYAQFFGPGTRLTVL.

The chain recombines TRBV5-6 with TRBJ2-7; possible D gene TRBD1, 5 bases. The CDR3 is 16 residues long. Germline assignment: CDR1 SGHDT and CDR2 YYEEEE. V lost 0 bases and J 1 base, leaving 14 bases between the germline ends. CDR3 sequence: CASSLEFGQGSYEQYF. The DNA for the CDR3 is TGTGCCAGCAGCTTGGAATTTGGACAAGGGTCCTACGAGCAGTACTTC.

V usage is TRBV9 and J usage is TRBJ2-3; 9 bases are a match to TRBD2. CDR1 is SGDLS and CDR2 is YYNGEE in the germline V gene. J was trimmed by 1 base and V by 0 bases; bases with no gene match: 6. The CDR3 has 17 residues. The CDR3 loop reads CASSVVLSGGGTDTQYF. Here the CDR3 DNA reads TGTGCCAGCAGCGTAGTTCTTAGCGGGGGTGGCACAGATACGCAGTATTTT.

This clone was detected many times. V and J are TRBV23-1 and TRBJ2-3; D is possibly TRBD1 (5 bases). TRBV23-1 is identified as an open reading frame with a role that is uncertain. Trimming stripped 1 base from V and 2 bases from J, with 10 bases between. The CDR3 has 15 residues. CDR3 DNA sequence: TGCGCCAGCAGTCAATTTAGGGGTAACACAGATACGCAGTATTTT. This gives the protein CASSQFRGNTDTQYF.

In its sample, this clone was seen many times. The chain is built from TRBV2 and TRBJ1-2; no clear D. The CDR3 is 12 residues long. V was clipped by 6 bases and J by 3 bases, with 8 bases between them. Germline loops: CDR1 SNHLY, CDR2 FYNNEI. The CDR3 nucleotides are TGTGCCAGCAGCCTTAGGGACTATGGCTACACCTTC. Translation gives CASSLRDYGYTF.

This clone has a handful of counts. This chain uses TRBV19 with TRBJ2-5, with 7 bases fitting TRBD1. J lost 5 bases, V lost 3 bases, and 9 bases had no gene match. The CDR3 runs to 15 residues. Germline assignment: CDR1 LNHDA and CDR2 SQIVND (reference sequence). CDR3: CASSIRQGNTETQYF. CDR3 in DNA: TGTGCCAGTAGTATCCGACAGGGAAACACGGAGACCCAGTACTTC.

This clone came up many times. V and J are TRBV7-2 and TRBJ2-2; TRBD1 might be the D (5 bases). The CDR3 is made up of 13 amino acids. V lost 5 bases and J 7 bases, leaving 11 bases between the germline ends. The germline V gene has CDR1 SGHTA and CDR2 FQGNSA. Here the CDR3 DNA reads TGTGCCAGCAGCCTCAGGGTCGTCGGGGAGCTGTTTTTT. Translated, it gives CASSLRVVGELFF.

The chain carries TRBV19 and TRBJ1-3; the D is unclear. This CDR3 spans 13 amino acids. Trimming removed 6 bases at V and 7 bases at J, with 13 bases between. Germline-derived CDR1 and CDR2 are LNHDA and SQIVND (reference sequence). The DNA of the CDR3 is TGTGCCAGTAGAAGAGACGAGACTAACACCATATATTTT. Protein: CASRRDETNTIYF.

The CDR3 reads CASSQEVNSPLHF. DNA for the CDR3: TGCGCCAGCAGCCAAGAAGTCAATTCACCCCTCCACTTT. The chain joins TRBV4-3 to TRBJ1-6; D gene ambiguous. This CDR3 spans 13 amino acids. Germline assignment: CDR1 LGHNA and CDR2 YSLEER. V dropped 0 bases and J dropped 7 bases, with 4 bases sitting between them.

This clone has a handful of counts. The chain has TRBV11-3 and TRBJ2-1, with D unresolved. This CDR3 is built from 13 residues. The V gene lost 0 bases and the J gene lost 6 bases, with 6 bases spanning the gap. The germline CDR1 and CDR2 sequences are SGHNT and YENEEA. CDR3 bases: TGTGCCAGCAGCTTAGATATCTCCAATGAGCAGTTCTTC. It encodes CASSLDISNEQFF.

The chain combines TRBV19 with TRBJ1-1; TRBD1 aligns across 7 bases. CDR1 LNHDA and CDR2 SQIVND come from the germline V gene (reference sequence). This CDR3 spans 14 amino acids. The V gene end was trimmed by 5 bases and the J gene end by 0 bases; junction bases not matched to a gene: 3. DNA for the CDR3: TGTGCCAGTAGTTGGCAGGGGGTGAACACTGAAGCTTTCTTT. Protein sequence: CASSWQGVNTEAFF.

This clone was counted only a few times. Its ends do not fully match the called genes, so a read error is possible. The gene calls are TRBV7-7 and TRBJ2-3; 7 bases fit TRBD1. CDR1 is SSHAT, CDR2 FNYEAQ, per germline (reference sequence). This CDR3 comprises 14 residues. This chain's CDR3 is CASSKGQGTDTQYF. DNA for the CDR3: TGTGCTAGCAGCAAAGGACAGGGCACAGATACGCAGTATTTT.

This clone was recorded at least ten times. Distinct nucleotide sequences in the sample also encode this CDR3. The chain has TRBV29-1 and TRBJ2-3, with unresolved D. Germline V CDR1 and CDR2: SQVTM, ANQGSEA. V was trimmed by 6 bases and J by 1 base, leaving 2 bases between them. The CDR3 is 10 residues long. CDR3 DNA sequence: TGCAGCGTCGGCACAGATACGCAGTATTTT. Its translation is CSVGTDTQYF.

The sample holds a few counts of this clone. The chain joins TRBV7-6 to TRBJ1-2; 11 positions agree with TRBD1. The CDR3 length is 15 residues. The germline CDR1 and CDR2 sequences are SGHVS and FNYEAQ. V gave up 0 bases and J gave up 4 bases; unmatched junction bases: 1. The CDR3 DNA reads TGTGCCAGCAGCTTAGCGGACAGGGGGCTCTATGGCTACACCTTC. Encoded protein: CASSLADRGLYGYTF.

This clone was seen a single time. This sequence joins TRBV11-2 and TRBJ2-2, with TRBD1 identical over 7 bases. With V trimmed by 5 bases and J by 4 bases, 7 bases remained unmatched. Germline lookup yields CDR1 SGHAT and CDR2 FQNNGV. The CDR3 length is 15 residues. The CDR3 nucleotides are TGTGCCAGCAGCCAAGTGAAGGGGGCCACCGGGGAGCTGTTTTTT. Protein sequence: CASSQVKGATGELFF.

For this clone: One end of the junction does not line up with germline, which may come from a read error. The rearrangement uses TRBV7-7 and TRBJ2-1; no firm D call. This CDR3 has 13 residues. Germline assignment: CDR1 SSHAT and CDR2 FNYEAQ (reference sequence). The CDR3 nucleotides are TGTGCTAGCAGCTTAGGGCGTCACAATGAGCAGTTCTTC. Its protein product is CASSLGRHNEQFF. The whole variable domain, remainder taken from reference TRBV7-7 and TRBJ2-1, is GAGVSQSPRYKVTKRGQDVTLRCDPISSHATLYWYQQALGQGPEFLTYFNYEAQPDKSGLPSDRFSAERPEGSISTLTIQRTEQRDSAMYRCASSLGRHNEQFFGPGTRLTVL.

This clone has more than one count but fewer than ten. The V gene is TRBV7-9, the J gene TRBJ2-7; TRBD2 is a possible D gene (5 bases). CDR3 length: 18 residues. V lost 5 bases, J lost 0 bases, and 23 bases lay in between. The germline V gene encodes CDR1 SEHNR and CDR2 FQNEAQ (reference sequence). In DNA form, the CDR3 reads TGTGCCAGCAGCCCAGCCCCGGACGGGAAGGCCCACTCCTACGAGCAGTACGTC. It translates to CASSPAPDGKAHSYEQYV.

V and J are TRBV9 and TRBJ2-1; no reliable D call. Trimming stripped 0 bases from V and 4 bases from J, with 5 bases between. The CDR3 is made up of 13 amino acids. CDR1 SGDLS and CDR2 YYNGEE come from the germline V gene. The CDR3 DNA sequence: TGTGCCAGCAGCGTAGAACGTTACAATGAGCAGTTCTTC. Translating it yields CASSVERYNEQFF. Full variable domain (remainder filled in from reference TRBV9 and TRBJ2-1): DSGVTQTPKHLITATGQRVTLRCSPRSGDLSVYWYQQSLDQGLQFLIQYYNGEERAKGNILERFSAQQFPDLHSELNLSSLELGDSALYFCASSVERYNEQFFGPGTRLTVL.